This T cell receptor beta chain was recovered during a study of tumor-infiltrating lymphocytes in localized non-small cell lung cancer. Overall study context: Tumor tissue and non-adjacent uninvolved lung came from each patient. The study's findings and limits: No link was found between tumor T-cell fraction and recurrence-free survival.

The CDR3 sequence is 14 residues long. The germline V and J ends were trimmed by 4 bases and 4 bases, with 12 bases remaining between them. CDR1 SGHRS and CDR2 YFSETQ come from the germline V gene. Data came from immunoSEQ multiplex PCR; TCRdb stores just in-frame clones and leaves some out. The sample lists tens of thousands of clones, roughly 64% occurring once. A note on this clone: The antigen is unknown.

The chain combines TRBV5-1 with TRBJ2-1; the D gene is possibly TRBD1 (6 bases). The sample taken for sequencing was lung tumor tissue. The source is a human donor with non-small cell lung cancer. The CDR3 reads CASSPYTGYNEQFF. In nucleotides, the CDR3 is TGCGCCAGCAGCCCTTATACAGGGTACAATGAGCAGTTCTTC.